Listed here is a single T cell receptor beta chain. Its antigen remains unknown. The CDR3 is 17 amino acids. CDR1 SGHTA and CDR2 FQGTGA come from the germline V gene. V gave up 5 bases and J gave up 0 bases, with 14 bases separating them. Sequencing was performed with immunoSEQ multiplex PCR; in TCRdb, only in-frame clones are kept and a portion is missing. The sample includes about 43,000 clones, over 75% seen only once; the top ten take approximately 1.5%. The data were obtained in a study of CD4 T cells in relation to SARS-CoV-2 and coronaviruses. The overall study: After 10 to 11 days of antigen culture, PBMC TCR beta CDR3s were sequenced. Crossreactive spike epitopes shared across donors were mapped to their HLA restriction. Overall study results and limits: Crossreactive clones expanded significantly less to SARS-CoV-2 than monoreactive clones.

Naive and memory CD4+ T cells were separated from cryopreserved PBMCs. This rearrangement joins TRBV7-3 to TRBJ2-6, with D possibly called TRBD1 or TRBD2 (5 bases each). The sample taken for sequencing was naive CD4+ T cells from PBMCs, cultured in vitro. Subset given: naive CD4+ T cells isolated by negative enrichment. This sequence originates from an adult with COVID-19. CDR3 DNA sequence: TGTGCCAGCAGCCAGCAGGGACCGACCTCTGGGGCCAACGTCCTGACTTTC. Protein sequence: CASSQQGPTSGANVLTF.